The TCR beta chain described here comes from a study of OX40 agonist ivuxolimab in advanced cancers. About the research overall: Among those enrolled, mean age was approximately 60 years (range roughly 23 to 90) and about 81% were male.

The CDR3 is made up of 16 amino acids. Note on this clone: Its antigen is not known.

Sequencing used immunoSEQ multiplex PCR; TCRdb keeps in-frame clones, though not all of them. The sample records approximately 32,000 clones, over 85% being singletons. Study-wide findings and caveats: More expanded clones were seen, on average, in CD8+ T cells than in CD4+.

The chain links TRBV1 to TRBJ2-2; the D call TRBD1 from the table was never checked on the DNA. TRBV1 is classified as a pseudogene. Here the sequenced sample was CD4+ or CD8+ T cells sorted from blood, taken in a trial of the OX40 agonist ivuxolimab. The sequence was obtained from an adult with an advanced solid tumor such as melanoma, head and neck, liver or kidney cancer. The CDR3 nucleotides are TGCACCAGCAGTGGGGGACAGGGGGAGAACACCGGGGAGCTGTTTTTT. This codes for CTSSGGQGENTGELFF.